These 13 T cell receptor beta chains share one sample of origin, sequenced in a study of blood T cell repertoires in COVID-19. The repertoire was sequenced with immunoSEQ multiplex PCR; TCRdb's copy has only in-frame clones and lacks some. The data contain roughly 320,000 clones, 90% of them singletons. The material sequenced was PBMCs or T cells enriched from blood (not recorded which). These receptors were taken from a woman in her 30s who had been exposed to COVID-19.

V is TRBV4-1 and J is TRBJ2-1, with TRBD2 identical over 12 bases. After removal of 2 bases from V and 4 bases from J, the junction contained 0 bases not matched to a gene. Germline V gives CDR1 MGHRA, CDR2 YSYEKL. The CDR3 totals 15 residues. The CDR3 bases are TGCGCCAGCAGCCAACTAGCGGGGGGGTACAATGAGCAGTTCTTC. Translating it yields CASSQLAGGYNEQFF.

The chain uses TRBV10-3 and TRBJ1-2, with TRBD1 matching 8 bases. The trim removed 0 bases at V and 1 base at J, leaving 1 base unmatched. Germline loops: CDR1 ENHRY, CDR2 SYGVKD. The CDR3 sequence is 15 residues long. Here the CDR3 DNA reads TGTGCCATCAGTGAGTCCACAGGGGGTAACTATGGCTACACCTTC. Its translation is CAISESTGGNYGYTF.

V is TRBV5-1 and J is TRBJ1-4, with 9 nucleotides matching TRBD1. Unmatched junction bases numbered 2, after V lost 2 bases and J lost 6 bases. The CDR3 has 14 residues. In germline, CDR1 is SGHRS, CDR2 YFSETQ. The DNA for the CDR3 is TGCGCCAGCAGCTTTGACAGGGGGGATGAAAAACTGTTTTTT. It yields the protein CASSFDRGDEKLFF. Variable domain in full (rest from reference TRBV5-1 and TRBJ1-4): KAGVTQTPRYLIKTRGQQVTLSCSPISGHRSVSWYQQTPGQGLQFLFEYFSETQRNKGNFPGRFSGRQFSNSRSEMNVSTLELGDSALYLCASSFDRGDEKLFFGSGTQLSVL.

V gene TRBV10-3 combines with J gene TRBJ2-3; a possible D gene is TRBD1 (5 bases). Trimming removed 0 bases at V and 4 bases at J, with 11 bases between. Germline V gene lookup returns CDR1 ENHRY and CDR2 SYGVKD. This CDR3 has 15 residues. The CDR3 is CAISESRTYSDTQYF. Here the CDR3 DNA reads TGTGCCATCAGTGAGTCCCGGACATACTCAGATACGCAGTATTTT.

The table lists this clone with a few counts. For the CDR3, the DNA is TGTGCCAGCAGCTTAGTTGGAGGGACGGGCTACTCCTACGAGCAGTACTTC. This gives the protein CASSLVGGTGYSYEQYF. The chain recombines TRBV7-8 with TRBJ2-7; D perhaps matches TRBD2 (6 bases). CDR1 and CDR2 (germline): SGHVS, FQNEAQ. This CDR3 region has 17 residues. The germline V and J ends were trimmed by 1 base and 0 bases, with 16 bases remaining between them.

The chain links TRBV3-1 (or the pseudogene TRBV3-2) to TRBJ1-6; maybe TRBD1 (5 bases). The V gene's germline CDR1 is LGHDT and CDR2 YNNKEL (reference sequence). Trimming left V 6 bases short and J 4 bases short, with 13 bases between. The CDR3 loop spans 15 amino acids. The CDR3 here is CASSRQGTYNSPLHF. CDR3 nucleotide sequence: TGTGCCAGCAGTCGACAAGGGACTTATAATTCACCCCTCCACTTT.

The chain joins TRBV7-8 to TRBJ1-5, with TRBD1 matching 9 bases. V was pared by 1 base and J by 7 bases, with 8 bases of the junction left unmatched. Germline assignment: CDR1 SGHVS and CDR2 FQNEAQ. This CDR3 spans 16 amino acids. The CDR3 coding sequence is TGTGCCAGCAGCTTAGTCCGGACAGGGGACCCCCAGCCCCAGCATTTT. Translation: CASSLVRTGDPQPQHF.

The chain links TRBV7-2 to TRBJ1-4; D is possibly TRBD1 (6 bases). This CDR3 has 16 amino acids. Trimming took 5 bases from V and 7 from J, leaving 20 bases between them. Germline V gives CDR1 SGHTA, CDR2 FQGNSA. The CDR3 sequence is CASSHSPTGIGEKLFF. The CDR3 DNA follows: TGTGCCAGCAGCCACTCCCCGACAGGAATCGGTGAAAAACTGTTTTTT.

This chain connects TRBV12-3 or TRBV12-4 to TRBJ1-1; the D is unclear. The CDR3 sequence is 11 residues long. V was trimmed by 3 bases and J by 11 bases, leaving 10 bases between them. The CDR3 reads CASSFGNEAFF. The CDR3 nucleotides read TGTGCCAGCAGTTTCGGGAACGAGGCTTTCTTT.

The J gene is TRBJ1-1, the V gene TRBV19; D unclear. This CDR3 is built from 15 residues. CDR1 LNHDA and CDR2 SQIVND come from the germline V gene (reference sequence). Trimming removed 7 bases from V and 0 bases from J, with 15 bases in between. The chain's CDR3 is CASITIWSMNTEAFF. The CDR3 DNA is TGTGCCAGTATTACGATCTGGAGCATGAACACTGAAGCTTTCTTT.

V and J are TRBV5-8 and TRBJ1-5; 9 positions match TRBD1. After removal of 4 bases from V and 2 bases from J, the junction contained 13 bases not matched to a gene. Germline assignment: CDR1 SGHTS and CDR2 YDEGEE. The CDR3 is made up of 18 amino acids. The CDR3 is CASSEGQGFRGRNQPQHF. CDR3 bases: TGTGCCAGCAGCGAAGGACAGGGGTTTCGGGGTCGCAATCAGCCCCAGCATTTT. Complete variable domain (other parts from reference TRBV5-8 and TRBJ1-5): EAGVTQSPTHLIKTRGQQATLRCSPISGHTSVYWYQQALGLGLQFLLWYDEGEERNRGNFPPRFSGRQFPNYSSELNVNALELEDSALYLCASSEGQGFRGRNQPQHFGDGTRLSIL.

The chain is built from TRBV13 and TRBJ1-1; D perhaps matches TRBD1 (6 bases). V lost 5 bases to trimming and J lost 5 bases, with 21 bases between them. CDR3 length: 16 residues. The V gene's germline CDR1 is PRHDT and CDR2 FYEKMQ (reference sequence). Written as DNA, the CDR3 is TGTGCCAGCAGCCCAGGGGTGGGGCGAGGTAGAACTGAAGCTTTCTTT. It is translated as CASSPGVGRGRTEAFF.

The V call is TRBV5-1, the J call TRBJ1-1, with 7 bases aligning to TRBD1. Germline V gives CDR1 SGHRS, CDR2 YFSETQ. The CDR3 is made up of 13 amino acids. The V and J ends lost 5 bases and 5 bases, in that order; junction bases with no gene match: 6. The CDR3 bases are TGCGCCAGCAGACCCACAGGGGTGACTGAAGCTTTCTTT. Amino acids: CASRPTGVTEAFF.